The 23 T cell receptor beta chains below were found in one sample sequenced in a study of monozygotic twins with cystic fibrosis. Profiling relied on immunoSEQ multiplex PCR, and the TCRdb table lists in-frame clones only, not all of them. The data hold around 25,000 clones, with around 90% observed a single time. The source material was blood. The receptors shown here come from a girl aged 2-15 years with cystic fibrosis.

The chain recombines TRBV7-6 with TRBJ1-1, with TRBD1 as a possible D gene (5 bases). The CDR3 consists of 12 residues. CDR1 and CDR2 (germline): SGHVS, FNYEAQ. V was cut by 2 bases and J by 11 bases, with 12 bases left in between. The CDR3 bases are TGTGCCAGCAGCTTACTGGGGGGAAAGGCTTTCTTT. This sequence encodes CASSLLGGKAFF.

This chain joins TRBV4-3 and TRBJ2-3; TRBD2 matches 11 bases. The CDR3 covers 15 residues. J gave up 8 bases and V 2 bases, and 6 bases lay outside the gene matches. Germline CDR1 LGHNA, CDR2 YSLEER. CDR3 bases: TGCGCCAGCAGCCAACTAGCGGGGGGTATTGGTACGCAGTATTTT. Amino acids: CASSQLAGGIGTQYF.

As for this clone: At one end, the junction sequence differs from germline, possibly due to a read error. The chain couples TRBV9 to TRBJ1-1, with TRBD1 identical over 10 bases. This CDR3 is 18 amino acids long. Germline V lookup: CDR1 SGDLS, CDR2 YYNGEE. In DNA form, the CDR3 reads TGTGCTAGCAGCGTATCCCCCGCGACAGGGGGCGCGGACACTGAAGCTTTCTTT. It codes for CASSVSPATGGADTEAFF.

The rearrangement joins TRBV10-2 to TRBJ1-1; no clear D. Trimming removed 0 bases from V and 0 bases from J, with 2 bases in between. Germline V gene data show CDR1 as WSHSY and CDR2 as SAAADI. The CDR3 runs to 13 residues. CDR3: CASSESLNTEAFF. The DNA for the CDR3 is TGCGCCAGCAGTGAGTCTTTGAACACTGAAGCTTTCTTT.

The CDR3: CASTLGTGYEQYF. The CDR3, as DNA: TGTGCCAGCACACTAGGGACAGGCTACGAGCAGTACTTC. J is TRBJ2-7 and V is TRBV6-5; 8 bases are shared with TRBD1. Germline CDR1 and CDR2: MNHEY and SVGAGI. This CDR3 is built from 13 residues. V lost 7 bases and J lost 3; bases outside the gene matches: 5.

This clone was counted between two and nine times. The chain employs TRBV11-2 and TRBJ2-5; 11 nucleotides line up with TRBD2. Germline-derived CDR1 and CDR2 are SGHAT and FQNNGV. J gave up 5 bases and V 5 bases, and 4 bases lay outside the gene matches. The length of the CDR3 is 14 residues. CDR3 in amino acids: CASSHGTSGETQYF. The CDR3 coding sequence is TGTGCCAGCAGCCACGGGACTAGCGGCGAGACCCAGTACTTC.

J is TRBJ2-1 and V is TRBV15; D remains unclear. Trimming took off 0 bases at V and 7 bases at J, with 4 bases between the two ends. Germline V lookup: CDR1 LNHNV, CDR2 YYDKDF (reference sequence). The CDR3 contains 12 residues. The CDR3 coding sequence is TGTGCCACCAGCAGAGATCAGAATGAGCAGTTCTTC. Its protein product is CATSRDQNEQFF. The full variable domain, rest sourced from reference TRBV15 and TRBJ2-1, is DAMVIQNPRYQVTQFGKPVTLSCSQTLNHNVMYWYQQKSSQAPKLLFHYYDKDFNNEADTPDNFQSRRPNTSFCFLDIRSPGLGDTAMYLCATSRDQNEQFFGPGTRLTVL.

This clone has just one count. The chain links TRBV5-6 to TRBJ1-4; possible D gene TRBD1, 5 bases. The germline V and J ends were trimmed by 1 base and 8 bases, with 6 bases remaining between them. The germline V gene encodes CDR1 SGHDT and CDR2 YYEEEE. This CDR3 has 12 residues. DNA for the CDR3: TGTGCCAGCAGCTTGCGGGGGGAAAAACTGTTTTTT. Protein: CASSLRGEKLFF. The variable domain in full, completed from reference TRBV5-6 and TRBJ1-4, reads DAGVTQSPTHLIKTRGQQVTLRCSPKSGHDTVSWYQQALGQGPQFIFQYYEEEERQRGNFPDRFSGHQFPNYSSELNVNALLLGDSALYLCASSLRGEKLFFGSGTQLSVL.

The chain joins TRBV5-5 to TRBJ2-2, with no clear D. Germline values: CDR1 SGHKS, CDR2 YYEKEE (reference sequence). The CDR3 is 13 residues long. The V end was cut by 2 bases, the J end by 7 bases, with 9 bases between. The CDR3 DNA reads TGTGCCAGCAGCTTCTTAGTCGACGGGGAGCTGTTTTTT. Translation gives CASSFLVDGELFF.

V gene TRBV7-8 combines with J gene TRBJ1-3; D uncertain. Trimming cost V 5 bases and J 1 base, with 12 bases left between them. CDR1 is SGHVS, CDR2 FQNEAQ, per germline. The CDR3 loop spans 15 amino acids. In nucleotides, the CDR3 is TGTGCCAGCAGCGCCCGGATTACTTCTGGAAACACCATATATTTT. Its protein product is CASSARITSGNTIYF. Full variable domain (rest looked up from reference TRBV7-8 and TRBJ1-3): GAGVSQSPRYKVAKRGQDVALRCDPISGHVSLFWYQQALGQGPEFLTYFQNEAQLDKSGLPSDRFFAERPEGSVSTLKIQRTQQEDSAVYLCASSARITSGNTIYFGEGSWLTVV.

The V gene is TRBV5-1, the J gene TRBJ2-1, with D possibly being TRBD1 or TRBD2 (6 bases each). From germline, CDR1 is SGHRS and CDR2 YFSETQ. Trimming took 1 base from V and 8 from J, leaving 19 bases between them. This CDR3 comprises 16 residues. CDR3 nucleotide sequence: TGCGCCAGCAGCTTGATGGCGGGACAATGGGGCTATGAGCAGTTCTTC. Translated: CASSLMAGQWGYEQFF. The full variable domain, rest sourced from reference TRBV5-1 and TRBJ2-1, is KAGVTQTPRYLIKTRGQQVTLSCSPISGHRSVSWYQQTPGQGLQFLFEYFSETQRNKGNFPGRFSGRQFSNSRSEMNVSTLELGDSALYLCASSLMAGQWGYEQFFGPGTRLTVL.

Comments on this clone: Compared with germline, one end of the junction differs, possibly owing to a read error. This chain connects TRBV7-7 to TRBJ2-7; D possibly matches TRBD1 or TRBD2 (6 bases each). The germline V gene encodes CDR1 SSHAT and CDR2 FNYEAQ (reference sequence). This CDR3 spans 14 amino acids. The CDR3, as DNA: TGTGCTAGCAGCTTAATTGGGGGGCGAAACGAGCAGTACTTC. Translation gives CASSLIGGRNEQYF. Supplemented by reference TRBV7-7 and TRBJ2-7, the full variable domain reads GAGVSQSPRYKVTKRGQDVTLRCDPISSHATLYWYQQALGQGPEFLTYFNYEAQPDKSGLPSDRFSAERPEGSISTLTIQRTEQRDSAMYRCASSLIGGRNEQYFGPGTRLTVT.

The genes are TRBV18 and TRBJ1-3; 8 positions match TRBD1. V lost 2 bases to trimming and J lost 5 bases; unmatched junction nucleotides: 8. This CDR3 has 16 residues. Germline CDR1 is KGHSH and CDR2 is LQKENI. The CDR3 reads CASSPWGTGSRNTIYF. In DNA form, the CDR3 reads TGTGCCAGCTCACCATGGGGGACAGGTTCACGAAACACCATATATTTT. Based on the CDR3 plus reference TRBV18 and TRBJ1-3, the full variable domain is NAGVMQNPRHLVRRRGQEARLRCSPMKGHSHVYWYRQLPEEGLKFMVYLQKENIIDESGMPKERFSAEFPKEGPSILRIQQVVRGDSAAYFCASSPWGTGSRNTIYFGEGSWLTVV.

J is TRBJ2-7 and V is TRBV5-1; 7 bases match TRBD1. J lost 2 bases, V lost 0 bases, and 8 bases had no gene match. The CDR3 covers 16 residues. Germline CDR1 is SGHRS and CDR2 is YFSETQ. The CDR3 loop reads CASSLVKTGQTYEQYF. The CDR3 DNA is TGCGCCAGCAGCTTGGTCAAAACGGGACAGACCTACGAGCAGTACTTC. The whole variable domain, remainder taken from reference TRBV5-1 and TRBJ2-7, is KAGVTQTPRYLIKTRGQQVTLSCSPISGHRSVSWYQQTPGQGLQFLFEYFSETQRNKGNFPGRFSGRQFSNSRSEMNVSTLELGDSALYLCASSLVKTGQTYEQYFGPGTRLTVT.

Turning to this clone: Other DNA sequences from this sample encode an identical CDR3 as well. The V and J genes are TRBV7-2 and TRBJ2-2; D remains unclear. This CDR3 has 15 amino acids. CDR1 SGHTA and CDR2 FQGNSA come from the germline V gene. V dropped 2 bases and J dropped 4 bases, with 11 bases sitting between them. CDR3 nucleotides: TGTGCCAGCAGCTTAAGCAGGCGTGGCACCGGGGAGCTGTTTTTT. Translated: CASSLSRRGTGELFF.

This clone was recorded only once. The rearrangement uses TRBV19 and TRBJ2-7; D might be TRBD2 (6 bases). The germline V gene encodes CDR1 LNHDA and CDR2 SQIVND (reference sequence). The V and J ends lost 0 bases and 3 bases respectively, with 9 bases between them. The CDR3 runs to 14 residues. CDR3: CASSIDWGDYEQYF. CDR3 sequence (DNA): TGTGCCAGTAGTATAGACTGGGGGGACTACGAGCAGTACTTC.

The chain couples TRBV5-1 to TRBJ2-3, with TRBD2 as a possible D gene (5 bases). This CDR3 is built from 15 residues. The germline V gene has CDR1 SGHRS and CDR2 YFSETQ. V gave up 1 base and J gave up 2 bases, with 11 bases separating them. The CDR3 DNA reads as TGCGCCAGCAGCTTGTATCGGGGAGACACAGATACGCAGTATTTT. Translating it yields CASSLYRGDTDTQYF.

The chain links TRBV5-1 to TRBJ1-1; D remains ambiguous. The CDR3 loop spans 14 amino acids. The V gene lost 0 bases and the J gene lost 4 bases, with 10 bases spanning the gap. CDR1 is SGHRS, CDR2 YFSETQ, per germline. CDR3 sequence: CASSLGRSVTEAFF. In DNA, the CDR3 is TGCGCCAGCAGCTTGGGCAGATCAGTCACTGAAGCTTTCTTT.

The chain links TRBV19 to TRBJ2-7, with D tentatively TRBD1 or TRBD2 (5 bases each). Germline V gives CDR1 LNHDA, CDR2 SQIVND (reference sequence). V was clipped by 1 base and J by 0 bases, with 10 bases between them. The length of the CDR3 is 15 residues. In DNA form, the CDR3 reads TGTGCCAGTAGTATAGTCCGGGGCCCCTCCTACGAGCAGTACTTC. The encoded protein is CASSIVRGPSYEQYF.

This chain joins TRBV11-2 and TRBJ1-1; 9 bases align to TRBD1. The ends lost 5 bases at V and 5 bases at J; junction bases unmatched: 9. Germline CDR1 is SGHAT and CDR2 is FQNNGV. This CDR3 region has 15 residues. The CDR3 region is CASSINTGGRTEAFF. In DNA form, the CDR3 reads TGTGCCAGCAGCATAAATACAGGGGGCAGGACTGAAGCTTTCTTT.

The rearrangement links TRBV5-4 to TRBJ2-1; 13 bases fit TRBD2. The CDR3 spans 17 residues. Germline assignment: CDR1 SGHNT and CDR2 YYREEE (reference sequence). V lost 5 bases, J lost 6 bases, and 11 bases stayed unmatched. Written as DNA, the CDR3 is TGTGCCAGCAGAGAACTAGCGGGGGGGCCAAGTGGCAATGAGCAGTTCTTC. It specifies CASRELAGGPSGNEQFF.

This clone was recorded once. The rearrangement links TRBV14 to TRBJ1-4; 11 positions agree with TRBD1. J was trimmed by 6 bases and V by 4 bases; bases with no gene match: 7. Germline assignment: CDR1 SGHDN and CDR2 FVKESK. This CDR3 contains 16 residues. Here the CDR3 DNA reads TGTGCCAGCAGCCGGGCCCCGGGACAGGGGGATGAAAAACTGTTTTTT. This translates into CASSRAPGQGDEKLFF.

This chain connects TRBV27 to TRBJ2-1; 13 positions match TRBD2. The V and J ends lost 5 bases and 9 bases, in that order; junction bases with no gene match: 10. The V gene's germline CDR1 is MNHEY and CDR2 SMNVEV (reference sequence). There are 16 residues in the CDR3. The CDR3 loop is CASSPGTSGAVGEQFF. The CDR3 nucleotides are TGTGCCAGCAGTCCAGGGACTAGCGGGGCCGTGGGTGAGCAGTTCTTC.